Each of the 6 T cell receptor beta chains below was sequenced from the same sample in a study of T cells in Graves' hyperthyroidism and ophthalmopathy. TCR beta CDR3 region amplification was performed from RNA transcripts. During a first-round RT-PCR of the TCR CDR3, the HTBI primer set was used. TCRdb analysed the multiplex PCR reads with MiXCR anew, one entry per CDR3 protein. The sample holds 500,000 to 600,000 distinct CDR3 sequences, 35% to 55% seen once. Material: peripheral blood or thyroid tissue (not recorded which). The receptors were gathered from a woman under 30 with Graves' hyperthyroidism.

This clonotype was picked up many times. This chain uses TRBV12-3 or TRBV12-4 with TRBJ1-5, with D perhaps TRBD1 (5 bases). V was pared by 4 bases and J by 6 bases, with 13 bases between. CDR3 length: 14 residues. The CDR3 spells CASSSGTPGQPQHF. CDR3 nucleotide sequence: TGTGCCAGCAGTTCCGGGACGCCCGGTCAGCCCCAGCATTTT.

Details on this clonotype: Just one base apart from a much larger clone, this may be a read error. The V gene is TRBV24-1, the J gene TRBJ2-7, with D hard to call. The CDR3 runs to 14 residues. The V end was cut by 5 bases, the J end by 2 bases, with 12 bases between. Germline CDR1 is KGHDR and CDR2 is SFDVKD. The CDR3 DNA sequence: TGTGCCACCAGTGGTTCGGACGGACCCTACGAGCAGTACTTC. It translates to CATSGSDGPYEQYF.

Many counts were recorded for this clonotype. The gene calls are TRBV10-3 and TRBJ2-7, with D possibly TRBD2 on 6 matching bases. The CDR3 is 14 residues long. Germline lookup yields CDR1 ENHRY and CDR2 SYGVKD. With 6 bases removed from V and 3 bases from J, the gap between germline ends came to 15 bases. The CDR3 loop is CAIRRGGGDYEQYF. The CDR3 DNA reads TGTGCCATCAGGAGGGGCGGAGGGGACTACGAGCAGTACTTC.

The sample holds many counts of this clonotype. V and J are TRBV25-1 and TRBJ1-1; unclear D gene. The CDR3 spans 12 residues. V dropped 7 bases and J dropped 1 base, with 7 bases sitting between them. Germline CDR1 reads MGHDK; CDR2 reads SYGVNS. In nucleotides, the CDR3 is TGTGCCAGCACTAGAGGGAACACTGAAGCTTTCTTT. Amino acids: CASTRGNTEAFF.

The V and J genes are TRBV29-1 and TRBJ2-2, with D maybe TRBD2 (6 bases). In germline, CDR1 is SQVTM, CDR2 ANQGSEA. Between the trimmed V and J ends, which lost 6 bases and 6 bases, there was a span of 20 bases. The CDR3 consists of 15 residues. DNA of the CDR3: TGCAGCGTCTTCAGCCCGTTGTGGGGGGCCGGGGAGCTGTTTTTT. Protein: CSVFSPLWGAGELFF.

This clonotype was detected many times. This chain uses TRBV10-3 with TRBJ1-2; no clear D gene. CDR3 length equals 16 residues. Germline lookup yields CDR1 ENHRY and CDR2 SYGVKD. Trimming took 0 bases from V and 5 from J, leaving 16 bases between them. The CDR3 reads CAISESAGLSEYGYTF. The CDR3 DNA reads TGTGCCATCAGTGAGTCAGCCGGACTGTCCGAGTATGGCTACACCTTC.